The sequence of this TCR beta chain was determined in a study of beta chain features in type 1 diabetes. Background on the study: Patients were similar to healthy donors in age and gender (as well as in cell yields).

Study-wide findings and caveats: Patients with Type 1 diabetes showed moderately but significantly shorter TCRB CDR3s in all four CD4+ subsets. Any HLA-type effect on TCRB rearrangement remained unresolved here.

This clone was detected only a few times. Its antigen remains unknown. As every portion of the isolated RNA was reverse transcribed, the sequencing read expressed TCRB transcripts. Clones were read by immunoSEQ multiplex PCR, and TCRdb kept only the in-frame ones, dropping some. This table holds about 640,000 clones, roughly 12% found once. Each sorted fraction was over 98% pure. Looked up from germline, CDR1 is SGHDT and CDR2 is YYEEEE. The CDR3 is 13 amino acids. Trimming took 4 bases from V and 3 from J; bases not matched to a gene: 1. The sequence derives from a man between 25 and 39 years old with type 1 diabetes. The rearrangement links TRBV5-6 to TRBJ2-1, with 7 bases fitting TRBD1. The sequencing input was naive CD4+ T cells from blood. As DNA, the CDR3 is TGTGCCAGCAGCCGACAGGGCTACAATGAGCAGTTCTTC. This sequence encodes CASSRQGYNEQFF.